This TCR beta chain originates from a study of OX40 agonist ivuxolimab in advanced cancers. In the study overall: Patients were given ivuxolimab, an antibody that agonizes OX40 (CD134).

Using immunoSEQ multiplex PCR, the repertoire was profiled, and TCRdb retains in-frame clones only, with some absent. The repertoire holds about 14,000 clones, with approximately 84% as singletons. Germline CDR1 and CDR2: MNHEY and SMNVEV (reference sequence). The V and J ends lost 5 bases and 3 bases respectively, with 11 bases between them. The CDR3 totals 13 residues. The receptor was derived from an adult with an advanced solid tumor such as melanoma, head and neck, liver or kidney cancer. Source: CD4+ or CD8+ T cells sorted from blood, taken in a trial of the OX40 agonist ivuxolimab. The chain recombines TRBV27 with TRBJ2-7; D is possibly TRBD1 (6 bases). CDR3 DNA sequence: TGTGCCAGCAGTCGGACAGCAGTCTACGAGCAGTACTTC. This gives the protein CASSRTAVYEQYF.